This is a list of T cell receptor beta chains from one sample in a study of blood T cell repertoires in COVID-19. This table comes from immunoSEQ multiplex PCR, and its TCRdb copy is limited to in-frame clones, with some not included. This repertoire shows 75,000 to 95,000 clones, 70% to 90% found once; its top ten account for nearly 3.5%. The sequencing input was peripheral blood. Receptors originate from a middle-aged man with acute or convalescent COVID-19. Both conserved end residues are part of each CDR3. Fields, in order: J gene, D gene, clone size, V gene, CDR3 length, CDR3 DNA, CDR3 protein. A D gene is named only where the DNA matches it firmly. Not all rows give a size; the values are once, few, many and, for expanded clones, a class.

j_gene: TRBJ1-4; d_gene: NA; abundance: NA; v_gene: TRBV7-2; len: 14; CDR3nt: TGTGCCAGCAGCTTATTGGGGAGTTCGGAAAAACTGTTTTTT; CDR3aa: CASSLLGSSEKLFF
j_gene: TRBJ1-2; d_gene: NA; abundance: NA; v_gene: TRBV3-1/TRBV3-2; len: 15; CDR3nt: TGTGCCAGCAGCCCCAGCGTCAGTAAACACTATGGCTACACCTTC; CDR3aa: CASSPSVSKHYGYTF
j_gene: TRBJ1-6; d_gene: TRBD1; abundance: NA; v_gene: TRBV5-4; len: 17; CDR3nt: TGTGCCAGCAGCCAGTTGGGACAGGGTGGGTCGAATTCACCCCTCCACTTT; CDR3aa: CASSQLGQGGSNSPLHF
j_gene: TRBJ2-7; d_gene: NA; abundance: NA; v_gene: TRBV12-3/TRBV12-4; len: 12; CDR3nt: TGTGCCAGCAGTTTAGGTCGGGGGGAGCAGTACTTC; CDR3aa: CASSLGRGEQYF
j_gene: TRBJ2-3; d_gene: TRBD2; abundance: NA; v_gene: TRBV5-4; len: 15; CDR3nt: TGTGCCAGCAGCTACAAGCGGGGGAGCACAGATACGCAGTATTTT; CDR3aa: CASSYKRGSTDTQYF
j_gene: TRBJ2-7; d_gene: TRBD1; abundance: NA; v_gene: TRBV3-1/TRBV3-2; len: 15; CDR3nt: TGTGCCAGCAGCCCCGGACAGGGGACTCCCTACGAGCAGTACTTC; CDR3aa: CASSPGQGTPYEQYF
j_gene: TRBJ2-7; d_gene: TRBD2; abundance: once; v_gene: TRBV19; len: 14; CDR3nt: TGTGCCACCCGAGGGGGACTAGGCACCTACGAGCAGTACTTC; CDR3aa: CATRGGLGTYEQYF
j_gene: TRBJ2-7; d_gene: TRBD2; abundance: NA; v_gene: TRBV28; len: 15; CDR3nt: TGTGCCAGCAGTTCGTTAGCGGGAGGGCCCTACGAGCAGTACTTC; CDR3aa: CASSSLAGGPYEQYF
j_gene: TRBJ2-5; d_gene: TRBD2; abundance: once; v_gene: TRBV10-3; len: 14; CDR3nt: TGTGCCATCAGTCCGGGAGGGACCCAAGAGACCCAGTACTTC; CDR3aa: CAISPGGTQETQYF
j_gene: TRBJ1-1; d_gene: TRBD1; abundance: few; v_gene: TRBV10-1; len: 13; CDR3nt: TGCGCCAGCAGGGGACAGGGGGACACTGAAGCTTTCTTT; CDR3aa: CASRGQGDTEAFF
j_gene: TRBJ2-1; d_gene: TRBD2; abundance: NA; v_gene: TRBV5-1; len: 15; CDR3nt: TGCGCCAGCAGCTTGGATACTAGCGGGAGTAATGAGCAGTTCTTC; CDR3aa: CASSLDTSGSNEQFF
j_gene: TRBJ1-1; d_gene: TRBD1; abundance: NA; v_gene: TRBV11-2; len: 16; CDR3nt: TGTGCCAGCAGCCCGGTCAGACAGGGGCGAAACACTGAAGCTTTCTTT; CDR3aa: CASSPVRQGRNTEAFF
j_gene: TRBJ1-5; d_gene: NA; abundance: once; v_gene: TRBV4-3; len: 13; CDR3nt: TGCGCCAGTGGGGAGGCGTTGAATCAGCCCCAGCATTTT; CDR3aa: CASGEALNQPQHF
j_gene: TRBJ1-1; d_gene: NA; abundance: NA; v_gene: TRBV28; len: 13; CDR3nt: TGTGCCAGCAGTTTACCCTCGGAGGCTGAAGCTTTCTTT; CDR3aa: CASSLPSEAEAFF
j_gene: TRBJ2-4; d_gene: NA; abundance: medium-sized; v_gene: TRBV10-1; len: 14; CDR3nt: TGCGCCAGCAGTGGCGGGGATCCCAAAAACATTCAGTACTTC; CDR3aa: CASSGGDPKNIQYF
j_gene: TRBJ1-5; d_gene: NA; abundance: NA; v_gene: TRBV6-5; len: 15; CDR3nt: TGTGCCAGCAGACCTCAGGGATCGGGCAATCAGCCCCAGCATTTT; CDR3aa: CASRPQGSGNQPQHF
j_gene: TRBJ2-7; d_gene: NA; abundance: once; v_gene: TRBV11-2; len: 14; CDR3nt: TGTGCCAGCAGCTTAGAGTGGAGAGTCTACGAGCAGTACTTC; CDR3aa: CASSLEWRVYEQYF
j_gene: TRBJ1-5; d_gene: NA; abundance: once; v_gene: TRBV30; len: 13; CDR3nt: TGTGCCTGGAGTGCTACAGGGAATCAGCCCCAGCATTTT; CDR3aa: CAWSATGNQPQHF
j_gene: TRBJ1-1; d_gene: NA; abundance: NA; v_gene: TRBV6-6; len: 15; CDR3nt: TGTGCCAGCAGTTACTCGAACCAGTTGAACACTGAAGCTTTCTTT; CDR3aa: CASSYSNQLNTEAFF
j_gene: TRBJ2-7; d_gene: TRBD1; abundance: NA; v_gene: TRBV5-1; len: 13; CDR3nt: TGCGCCAGCAGCCCGACAGGGGGCACCGAGCAGTACTTC; CDR3aa: CASSPTGGTEQYF
j_gene: TRBJ1-2; d_gene: NA; abundance: NA; v_gene: TRBV28; len: 11; CDR3nt: TGTGCCAGCAGTCAGACGGGAGGCTACACCTTC; CDR3aa: CASSQTGGYTF
j_gene: TRBJ2-7; d_gene: TRBD2; abundance: NA; v_gene: TRBV30; len: 15; CDR3nt: TGTGCCTGGAGAAGATTGACTAGCGTAGGCTACGAGCAGTACTTC; CDR3aa: CAWRRLTSVGYEQYF
j_gene: TRBJ1-5; d_gene: TRBD1; abundance: NA; v_gene: TRBV27; len: 15; CDR3nt: TGTGCCAGCAGTCCCGGGACAGGGGGCAATCAGCCCCAGCATTTT; CDR3aa: CASSPGTGGNQPQHF
j_gene: TRBJ2-1; d_gene: TRBD2; abundance: NA; v_gene: TRBV7-9; len: 18; CDR3nt: TGTGCCAGCAGCTCCCAAAAGGGGGAGGCGGGGGGAAGCAATGAGCAGTTCTTC; CDR3aa: CASSSQKGEAGGSNEQFF
j_gene: TRBJ2-7; d_gene: TRBD2; abundance: NA; v_gene: TRBV3-1/TRBV3-2; len: 14; CDR3nt: TGTGCCAGCAGCCTCCCTAGCGGTCGTGGGGAGCAGTACTTC; CDR3aa: CASSLPSGRGEQYF
j_gene: TRBJ1-2; d_gene: TRBD1; abundance: NA; v_gene: TRBV18; len: 17; CDR3nt: TGTGCCAGCTCACTCGGACAGGCGGAAGTTGTCGGCTATGGCTACACCTTC; CDR3aa: CASSLGQAEVVGYGYTF
j_gene: TRBJ2-3; d_gene: NA; abundance: NA; v_gene: TRBV7-2; len: 15; CDR3nt: TGTGCCAGCAGCTTAGGGACTCTCAGCACAGATACGCAGTATTTT; CDR3aa: CASSLGTLSTDTQYF
j_gene: TRBJ1-1; d_gene: NA; abundance: once; v_gene: TRBV7-2; len: 17; CDR3nt: TGTGCCAGCAGCTTAATTATCGGCGGGGGGTTGGGGACTGAAGCTTTCTTT; CDR3aa: CASSLIIGGGLGTEAFF